The present T cell receptor (beta chain) was sequenced within a study of identical twins. Study findings and constraints: Excess low generation probability was seen in twin-shared out-of-frame alpha sequences. For monozygotic twins, models underestimated out-of-frame TCR alpha sharing.

This CDR3 is 15 amino acids long. V lost 6 bases to trimming and J lost 3 bases, with 17 bases between them. Per the germline V gene, CDR1 is MNHNY and CDR2 is SVGAGI (reference sequence). On this clonotype itself: As yet, its antigen is unknown.

MiXCR was run by TCRdb on the 5' RACE reads, yielding one entry per CDR3 protein. The profile shows approximately 1.8 million distinct CDR3 sequences, 25% to 35% of them singletons. This chain connects TRBV6-6 to TRBJ1-2; no definite D call. The sequenced sample was cord blood. This clonotype was obtained from a newborn girl in good health. CDR3 in DNA: TGTGCCAGCAGGCTCGGGTATGGCTGGGACTATGGCTACACCTTC. Protein sequence: CASRLGYGWDYGYTF.